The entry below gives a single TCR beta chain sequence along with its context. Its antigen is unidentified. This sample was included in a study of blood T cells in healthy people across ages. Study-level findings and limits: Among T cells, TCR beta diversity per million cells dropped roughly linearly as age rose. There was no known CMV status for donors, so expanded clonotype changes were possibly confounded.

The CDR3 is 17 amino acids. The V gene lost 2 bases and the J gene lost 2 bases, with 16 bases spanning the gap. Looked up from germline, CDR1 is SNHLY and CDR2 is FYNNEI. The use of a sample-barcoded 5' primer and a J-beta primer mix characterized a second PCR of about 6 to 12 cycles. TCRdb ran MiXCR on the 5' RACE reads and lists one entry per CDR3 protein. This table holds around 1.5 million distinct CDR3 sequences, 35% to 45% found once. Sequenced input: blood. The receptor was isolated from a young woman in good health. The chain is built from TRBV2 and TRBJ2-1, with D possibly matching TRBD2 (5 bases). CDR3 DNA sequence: TGTGCCAGCAGTGAACAGCGGTCCCTCGCCCCCTACAATGAGCAGTTCTTC. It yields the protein CASSEQRSLAPYNEQFF.